Listed below are T cell receptor beta chains from one sample, sequenced in a study of regulatory T cells in long-lasting Graves disease. TCRdb reanalysed the multiplex PCR reads using MiXCR and keeps one entry per CDR3 protein. The sample lists about 560,000 distinct CDR3 sequences; approximately 16% were seen once. These data also featured in a second study, about T cells in Graves' hyperthyroidism and ophthalmopathy.

The source was peripheral blood mononuclear cells (PBMCs), collected at new diagnosis, from a patient treated with antithyroid drugs. The receptors were sampled from a young man with Graves disease. The CDR3 runs from the conserved cysteine through the conserved F or W. The D gene is left open where the match is weak. The listing skips clone size in some rows; elsewhere it reads once, few, many or a size class.

J gene,D gene,clone size,V gene,CDR3 DNA,CDR3 protein
TRBJ2-1,.,few,TRBV7-9,TGTGCCAGCAGCTTAAATTTGGGCTCCTACAATGAGCAGTTCTTC,CASSLNLGSYNEQFF
TRBJ2-7,TRBD2,few,TRBV7-9,TGTGCCAGCAGTTCCGGAACTAGCGCCGCCTACGAGCAGTACTTC,CASSSGTSAAYEQYF
TRBJ2-7,.,many,TRBV7-3,TGTGCCAGCAGCTTAAGGGTGAGGAGTGAGCAGTACTTC,CASSLRVRSEQYF
TRBJ2-7,TRBD1,many,TRBV29-1,TGCAGCGTTGGAGGGGGCCAATCCTACGAGCAGTACTTC,CSVGGGQSYEQYF
TRBJ1-1,.,few,TRBV15,TGTGCCACCAGCAGACTGGGGGGTGAAGCTTTCTTT,CATSRLGGEAFF
TRBJ2-6,.,.,TRBV2,TGTGTCAGCAGATCTGACAACTCTGGGGCCAACGTCCTGACTTTC,CVSRSDNSGANVLTF
TRBJ2-7,.,many,TRBV11-1,TGTGCCAGCAGCTTAGTCCCCGAGCGGAGATACGAGCAGTACTTC,CASSLVPERRYEQYF
TRBJ2-7,TRBD1,many,TRBV12-3/TRBV12-4,TGTGCCAGCAGGCCGGGACAGGTGTACGAGCAGTACTTC,CASRPGQVYEQYF
TRBJ2-1,TRBD2,few,TRBV19,TGTGCCAGTACTTCCTGGGGGGGATCCTACAATGAGCAGTTCTTC,CASTSWGGSYNEQFF
TRBJ1-2,.,many,TRBV29-1,TGCAGCGTTGAAGGCAGCGACTATGGCTACACCTTC,CSVEGSDYGYTF
TRBJ2-4,.,many,TRBV2,TGTGCCAGCAGTGGGGCTAGCGTTGCAGCCAAAAACATTCAGTACTTC,CASSGASVAAKNIQYF
TRBJ1-1,.,many,TRBV24-1,TGTGCCACCAGTGAGCCGGCAGGGAGGGGGACCACTGAAGCTTTCTTT,CATSEPAGRGTTEAFF
TRBJ2-3,.,.,TRBV20-1,TGCAGTGCTATTTCCCGGGACTGGGGTACAGATACGCAGTATTTT,CSAISRDWGTDTQYF
TRBJ2-7,.,many,TRBV28,TGTGCCAGCAGTTTCCGTGGGTTAAAGGTCTACGAGCAGTACTTC,CASSFRGLKVYEQYF
TRBJ1-5,.,many,TRBV30,TGTGCCTGGAGTGTTGGTGGGATACAGCCCCAGCATTTT,CAWSVGGIQPQHF
TRBJ2-1,TRBD2,many,TRBV2,TGTGCCAGCACAGACCCTACTAGCGGGAGGAGCAATGAGCAGTTCTTC,CASTDPTSGRSNEQFF
TRBJ2-2,TRBD1,.,TRBV7-2,TGTGCCAGCAGCCTGGACAGGATAGCGAACACCGGGGAGCTGTTTTTT,CASSLDRIANTGELFF
TRBJ1-2,TRBD1,many,TRBV27,TGTGCCAGCACCCGGACAGGGAGCTATGGCTACACCTTC,CASTRTGSYGYTF
TRBJ1-5,.,.,TRBV27,TGTGCCAGCAGTTTGCGACTCGTAGGGTATAGCAATCAGCCCCAGCATTTT,CASSLRLVGYSNQPQHF
TRBJ2-7,.,many,TRBV11-2,TGTGCCAGCAGCCCACAAGGGGTCGAGCAGTACTTC,CASSPQGVEQYF
TRBJ2-2,.,.,TRBV20-1,TGCAGTGCTAGTCGGGAGTATGCCGGGGAGCTGTTTTTT,CSASREYAGELFF
TRBJ2-5,.,.,TRBV9,TGTGCCAGCAGCGTCCGGTTCCAAGAGACCCAGTACTTC,CASSVRFQETQYF
TRBJ2-1,TRBD2,many,TRBV7-9,TGTGCCAGCAGCGACGGGACTACGTCCTACAATGAGCAGTTCTTC,CASSDGTTSYNEQFF
TRBJ2-6,.,many,TRBV12-3/TRBV12-4,TGTGCCAGCAGCCAAGATAGCAGCTCTGGGGCCAACGTCCTGACTTTC,CASSQDSSSGANVLTF
TRBJ2-7,.,many,TRBV12-3/TRBV12-4,TGTGCCAGCGCCCCCAGGTTCTCCTACGAGCAGTACTTC,CASAPRFSYEQYF
TRBJ1-1,.,many,TRBV7-2,TGTGCCAGCAGCTTACCGGCAGTTCTTTTGACTGAAGCTTTCTTT,CASSLPAVLLTEAFF
TRBJ1-3,.,.,TRBV28,TGTGCCAGCAGACTCAGGTCCCTCCCGACCTTGGAGCCTGGAAACACCATATATTTT,CASRLRSLPTLEPGNTIYF
TRBJ1-4,.,.,TRBV2,TGTGCCAGCACCGAGTCCCTGACCACCTGGGGAGCAACTAATGAAAAACTGTTTTTT,CASTESLTTWGATNEKLFF
TRBJ2-5,TRBD1,few,TRBV6-4,TGTGCCAGCAGTGACAATCCAGGGGGCGGCCAAGAGACCCAGTACTTC,CASSDNPGGGQETQYF
TRBJ1-1,.,many,TRBV6-5,TGTGCCAGCAGTTACCGATCAGTAACTGAAGCTTTCTTT,CASSYRSVTEAFF
TRBJ2-5,.,.,TRBV5-1,TGCGCCAGCAGCTCCGCCGCCCCAGGGTTCGGCGAGACCCAGTACTTC,CASSSAAPGFGETQYF
TRBJ2-1,TRBD2,many,TRBV7-8,TGTGCCAGCAGCCCCACCGGGGGAGGGCCGCGTAGGGAGCAGTTCTTC,CASSPTGGGPRREQFF
TRBJ2-1,.,many,TRBV30,TGTGCCTGGACAGGGTCCTACAATGAGCAGTTCTTC,CAWTGSYNEQFF
TRBJ2-1,.,.,TRBV3-1,TGTGCCAGCAGCCAAGACAGGGGTGAGCAGTTCTTC,CASSQDRGEQFF
TRBJ2-7,TRBD2,once,TRBV5-1,TGCACCAGCAGCTTGGAGGTAGCGGGTAGCTCCTACGAGCAGTACTTC,CTSSLEVAGSSYEQYF
TRBJ2-6,.,few,TRBV30,TGTGCCTGGGACTCCTCTGGGGCCAACGTCCTGACTTTC,CAWDSSGANVLTF
TRBJ1-4,TRBD1,many,TRBV24-1,TGTGCCACCAGTGATTCGACAGGGGACGGGGAAAAACTGTTTTTT,CATSDSTGDGEKLFF
TRBJ2-3,TRBD2,.,TRBV29-1,TGCAGCGTCCGGACTAGCGGCAGCACAGATACGCAGTATTTT,CSVRTSGSTDTQYF
TRBJ2-6,.,few,TRBV5-5,TGTGCCAGCAGCCCCGGGGCCTCTGGGGCCAACGTCCTGACTTTC,CASSPGASGANVLTF
TRBJ2-5,TRBD2,few,TRBV3-1,TGTGCCAGCAGTTCCGGGACTAGCGGGAGGGGCCGGGAGACCCAGTACTTC,CASSSGTSGRGRETQYF
TRBJ2-7,.,.,TRBV25-1,TGTGCCAGCAGTGAATATATCACGGGGCAGAACGAGCAGTACTTC,CASSEYITGQNEQYF
TRBJ2-1,.,.,TRBV12-3/TRBV12-4,TGTGCCAGCAGTTTATTGATGGGGTTAGCGGTGCAGCAGTTCTTC,CASSLLMGLAVQQFF
TRBJ1-5,.,few,TRBV20-1,TGCAGTGCTAGAGCGGGTGACAATCAGCCCCAGCATTTT,CSARAGDNQPQHF
TRBJ1-2,.,many,TRBV12-3/TRBV12-4,TGTGCCGCAGGGCAGGGATATAGCGGCTACACCTTC,CAAGQGYSGYTF
TRBJ2-1,.,many,TRBV2,TGTGCCAGCAGTGGCCGAGCGGGTTACAATGAGCAGTTCTTC,CASSGRAGYNEQFF
TRBJ2-2,TRBD2,few,TRBV27,TGTGCCAGCAGTTTTCCCCTAGCGGAGCCCGGGGAGCTGTTTTTT,CASSFPLAEPGELFF
TRBJ1-2,.,many,TRBV30,TGTGCCTGGAGTAATAACTATGGCTACACCTTC,CAWSNNYGYTF
TRBJ2-3,TRBD1,many,TRBV18,TGTGCCAGCTCACCGCGACAGGGGGGGGCAGATACGCAGTATTTT,CASSPRQGGADTQYF
TRBJ2-1,TRBD1,.,TRBV5-1,TGCGCCAGCAGCGCCCGGACAGGGGGATTGGTCGATGAGCAGTTCTTC,CASSARTGGLVDEQFF
TRBJ1-2,.,many,TRBV19,TGTGCCAGTAGTATATCTGCAGGACCGTACACCTATGGCTACACCTTC,CASSISAGPYTYGYTF
TRBJ2-7,.,many,TRBV2,TGTGCCAGCAGTGAAGTTCTGGCGGATTACGAGCAGTACTTC,CASSEVLADYEQYF
TRBJ2-1,.,few,TRBV30,TGTGCCTTGGGAACAGCGAAATACAATGAGCAGTTCTTC,CALGTAKYNEQFF
TRBJ2-7,.,.,TRBV12-3/TRBV12-4,TGTGCCAGCAGTTTAGCGGGCGCAGGGATGTCCTACGAGCAGTACTTC,CASSLAGAGMSYEQYF
TRBJ1-4,.,.,TRBV5-5,TGTGCCAGCAGCCAGATACAGGGAGGGAATGAAAAACTGTTTTTT,CASSQIQGGNEKLFF
TRBJ2-3,.,.,TRBV5-1,TGCGCCAGCAGCTTGTTGGCTAGCGGGCAGGGGGCAGATACGCAGTATTTT,CASSLLASGQGADTQYF
TRBJ2-1,TRBD2,many,TRBV11-1,TGTGCCAGCGCCCGAGGACTAGCAGGGTCCTACAATGAGCAGTTCTTC,CASARGLAGSYNEQFF
TRBJ2-1,TRBD2,many,TRBV11-2,TGTGCCAGCAGCCAGCCGGGAGGCTACAATGAGCAGTTCTTC,CASSQPGGYNEQFF